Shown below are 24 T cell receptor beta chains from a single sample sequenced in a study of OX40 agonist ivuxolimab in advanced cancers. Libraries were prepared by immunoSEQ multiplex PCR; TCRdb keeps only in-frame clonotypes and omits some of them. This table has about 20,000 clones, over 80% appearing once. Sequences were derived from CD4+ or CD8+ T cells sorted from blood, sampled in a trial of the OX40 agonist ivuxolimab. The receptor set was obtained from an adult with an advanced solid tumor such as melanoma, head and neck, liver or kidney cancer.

The CDR3 region has the DNA TGTGCCAGCAGCTGGGGCAGTTCTAACTATGGCTACACCTTC. It translates to CASSWGSSNYGYTF. The chain carries TRBV7-2 and TRBJ1-2; weak D call: TRBD1 (5 bases). V dropped 4 bases and J dropped 0 bases, with 9 bases sitting between them. Germline V gene data show CDR1 as SGHTA and CDR2 as FQGNSA. CDR3 length: 14 residues.

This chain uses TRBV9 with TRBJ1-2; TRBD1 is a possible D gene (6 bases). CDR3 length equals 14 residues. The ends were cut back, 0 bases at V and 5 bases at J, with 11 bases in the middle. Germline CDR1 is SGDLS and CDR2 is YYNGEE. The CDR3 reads CASSVGSGTYGYTF. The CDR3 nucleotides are TGTGCCAGCAGCGTAGGGTCGGGGACATATGGCTACACCTTC. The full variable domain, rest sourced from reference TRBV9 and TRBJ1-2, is DSGVTQTPKHLITATGQRVTLRCSPRSGDLSVYWYQQSLDQGLQFLIQYYNGEERAKGNILERFSAQQFPDLHSELNLSSLELGDSALYFCASSVGSGTYGYTFGSGTRLTVV.

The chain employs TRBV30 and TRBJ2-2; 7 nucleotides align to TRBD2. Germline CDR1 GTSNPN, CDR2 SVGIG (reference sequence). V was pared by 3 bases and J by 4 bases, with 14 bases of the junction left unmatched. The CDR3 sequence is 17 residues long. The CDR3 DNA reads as TGTGCCTGGAGATCCGCGCGGGGAGGGCCCTCCACCGGGGAGCTGTTTTTT. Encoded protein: CAWRSARGGPSTGELFF.

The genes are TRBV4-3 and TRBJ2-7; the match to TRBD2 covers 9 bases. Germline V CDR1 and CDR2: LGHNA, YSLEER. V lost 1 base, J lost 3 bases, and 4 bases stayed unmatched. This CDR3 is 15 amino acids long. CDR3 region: CASSQGTSEVYEQYF. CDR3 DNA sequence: TGCGCCAGCAGCCAAGGGACTAGCGAAGTCTACGAGCAGTACTTC.

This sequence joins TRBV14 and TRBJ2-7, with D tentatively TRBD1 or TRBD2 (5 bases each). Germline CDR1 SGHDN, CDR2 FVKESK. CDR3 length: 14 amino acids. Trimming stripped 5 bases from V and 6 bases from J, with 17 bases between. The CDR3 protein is CASSAGTRKGEQYF. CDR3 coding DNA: TGTGCCAGCAGCGCCGGGACGAGAAAGGGCGAGCAGTACTTC.

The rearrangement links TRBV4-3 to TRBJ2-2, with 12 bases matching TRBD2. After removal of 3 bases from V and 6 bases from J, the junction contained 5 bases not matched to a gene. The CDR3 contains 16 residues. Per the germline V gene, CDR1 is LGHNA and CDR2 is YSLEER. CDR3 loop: CASSHQLAGGPGELFF. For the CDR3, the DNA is TGCGCCAGCAGCCACCAACTAGCGGGGGGTCCCGGGGAGCTGTTTTTT.

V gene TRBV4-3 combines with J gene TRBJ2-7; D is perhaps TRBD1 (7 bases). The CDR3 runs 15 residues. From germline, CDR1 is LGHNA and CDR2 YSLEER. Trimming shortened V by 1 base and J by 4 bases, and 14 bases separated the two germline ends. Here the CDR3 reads CASSQAVQGGYEQYF. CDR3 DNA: TGCGCCAGCAGCCAAGCCGTGCAGGGGGGATACGAGCAGTACTTC.

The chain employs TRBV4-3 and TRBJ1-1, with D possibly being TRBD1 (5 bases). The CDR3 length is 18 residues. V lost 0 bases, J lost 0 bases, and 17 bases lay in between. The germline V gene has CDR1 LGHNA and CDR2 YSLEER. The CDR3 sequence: CASSQDLMQGPLNTEAFF. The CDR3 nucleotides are TGCGCCAGCAGCCAAGATCTTATGCAGGGACCCCTGAACACTGAAGCTTTCTTT.

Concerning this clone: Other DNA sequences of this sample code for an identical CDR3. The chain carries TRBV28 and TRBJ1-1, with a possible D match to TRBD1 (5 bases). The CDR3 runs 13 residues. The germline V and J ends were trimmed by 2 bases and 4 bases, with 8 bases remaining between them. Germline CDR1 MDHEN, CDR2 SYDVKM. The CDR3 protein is CASSLGGGTEAFF. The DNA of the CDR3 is TGTGCCAGCAGTTTAGGGGGGGGCACTGAAGCTTTCTTT.

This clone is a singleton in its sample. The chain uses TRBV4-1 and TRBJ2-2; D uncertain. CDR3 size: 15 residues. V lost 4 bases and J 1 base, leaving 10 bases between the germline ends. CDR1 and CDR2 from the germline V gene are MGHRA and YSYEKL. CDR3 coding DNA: TGCGCCAGCAGCCCCCCGGTGGGGAACACCGGGGAGCTGTTTTTT. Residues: CASSPPVGNTGELFF.

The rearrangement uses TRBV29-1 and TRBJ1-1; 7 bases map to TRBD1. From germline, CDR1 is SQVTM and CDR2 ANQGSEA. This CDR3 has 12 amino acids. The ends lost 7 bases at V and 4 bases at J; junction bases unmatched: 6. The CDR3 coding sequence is TGCAGCGGACAGGGCGAGAGCACTGAAGCTTTCTTT. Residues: CSGQGESTEAFF.

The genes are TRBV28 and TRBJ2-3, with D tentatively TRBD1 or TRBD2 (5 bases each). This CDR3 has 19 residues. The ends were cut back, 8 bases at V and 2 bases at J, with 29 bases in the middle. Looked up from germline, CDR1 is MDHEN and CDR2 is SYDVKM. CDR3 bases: TGTGCCAGCCTTACTACCATCCTCGGGGCGACCCAAGCCACAGATACGCAGTATTTT. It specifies CASLTTILGATQATDTQYF. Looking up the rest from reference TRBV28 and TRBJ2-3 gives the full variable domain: DVKVTQSSRYLVKRTGEKVFLECVQDMDHENMFWYRQDPGLGLRLIYFSYDVKMKEKGDIPEGYSVSREKKERFSLILESASTNQTSMYLCASLTTILGATQATDTQYFGPGTRLTVL.

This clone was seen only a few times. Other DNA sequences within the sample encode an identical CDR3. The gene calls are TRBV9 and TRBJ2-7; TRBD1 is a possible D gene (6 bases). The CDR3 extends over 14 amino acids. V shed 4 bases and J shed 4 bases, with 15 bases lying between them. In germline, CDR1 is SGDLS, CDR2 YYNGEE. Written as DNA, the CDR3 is TGTGCCAGCAGCCGCGGCAGGGGATTTTACGAGCAGTACTTC. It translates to CASSRGRGFYEQYF.

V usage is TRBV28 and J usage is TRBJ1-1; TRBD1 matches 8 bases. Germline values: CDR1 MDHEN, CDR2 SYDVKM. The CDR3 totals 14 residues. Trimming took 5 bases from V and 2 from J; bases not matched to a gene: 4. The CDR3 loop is CASSHGQGNTEAFF. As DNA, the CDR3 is TGTGCCAGCAGTCACGGACAGGGCAACACTGAAGCTTTCTTT.

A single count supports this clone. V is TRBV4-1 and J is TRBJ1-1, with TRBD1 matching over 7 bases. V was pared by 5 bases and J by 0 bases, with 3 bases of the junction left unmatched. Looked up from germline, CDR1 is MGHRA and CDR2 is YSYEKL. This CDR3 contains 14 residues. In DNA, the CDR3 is TGCGCCAGCAGCTTGGGACAGATGAACACTGAAGCTTTCTTT. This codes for CASSLGQMNTEAFF.

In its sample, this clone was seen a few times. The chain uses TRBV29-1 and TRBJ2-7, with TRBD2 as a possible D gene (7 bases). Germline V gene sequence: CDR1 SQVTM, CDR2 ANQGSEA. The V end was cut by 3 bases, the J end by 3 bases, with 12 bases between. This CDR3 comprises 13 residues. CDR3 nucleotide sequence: TGCAGCGTTGATGGGGGGGCTTACTACGAGCAGTACTTC. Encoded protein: CSVDGGAYYEQYF.

CDR3 bases: TGTGCCAGTAGGTCGGGACTGGCAGATACGCAGTATTTT. Translation gives CASRSGLADTQYF. The gene calls are TRBV19 and TRBJ2-3, with D possibly TRBD2 on 6 matching bases. Between the trimmed V and J ends, which lost 6 bases and 4 bases, there was a span of 11 bases. CDR1 and CDR2 from the germline V gene are LNHDA and SQIVND (reference sequence). The CDR3 consists of 13 residues.

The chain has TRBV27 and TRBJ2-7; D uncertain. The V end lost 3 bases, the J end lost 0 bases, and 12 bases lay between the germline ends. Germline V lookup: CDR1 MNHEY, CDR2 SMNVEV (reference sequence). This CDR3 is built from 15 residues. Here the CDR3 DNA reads TGTGCCAGCAGTTTGGGTATGGGGTTCTCCTACGAGCAGTACTTC. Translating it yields CASSLGMGFSYEQYF.

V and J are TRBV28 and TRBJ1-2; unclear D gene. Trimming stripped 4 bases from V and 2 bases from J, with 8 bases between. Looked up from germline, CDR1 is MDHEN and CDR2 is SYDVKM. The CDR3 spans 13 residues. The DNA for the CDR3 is TGTGCCAGCAGTTACAGTCTGAACTATGGCTACACCTTC. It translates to CASSYSLNYGYTF.

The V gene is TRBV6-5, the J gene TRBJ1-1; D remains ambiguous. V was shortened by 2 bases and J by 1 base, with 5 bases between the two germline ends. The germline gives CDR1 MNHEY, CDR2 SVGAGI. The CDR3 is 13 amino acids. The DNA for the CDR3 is TGTGCCAGCAGTTACGGGGAGAACACTGAAGCTTTCTTT. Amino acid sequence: CASSYGENTEAFF.

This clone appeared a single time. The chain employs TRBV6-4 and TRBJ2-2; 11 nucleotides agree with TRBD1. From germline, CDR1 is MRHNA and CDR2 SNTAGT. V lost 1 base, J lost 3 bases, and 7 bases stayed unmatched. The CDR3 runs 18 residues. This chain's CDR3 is CASSDYGQGATYTGELFF. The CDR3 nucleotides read TGTGCCAGCAGTGACTATGGACAGGGGGCGACGTACACCGGGGAGCTGTTTTTT.

CDR3 sequence: CASSLGESSYEQYF. The CDR3 region has the DNA TGTGCCAGCAGTTTAGGGGAGAGCTCCTACGAGCAGTACTTC. The V call is TRBV27, the J call TRBJ2-5; D perhaps matches TRBD2 (5 bases). The end of the DNA aligns better with TRBJ2-7, so the J call may be wrong. The germline V gene encodes CDR1 MNHEY and CDR2 SMNVEV (reference sequence). This CDR3 contains 14 residues.

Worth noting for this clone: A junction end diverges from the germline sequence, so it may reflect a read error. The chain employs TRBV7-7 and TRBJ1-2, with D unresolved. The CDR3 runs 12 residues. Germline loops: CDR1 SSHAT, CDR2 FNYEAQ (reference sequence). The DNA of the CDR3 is TGTGCTAGCAGCCCGGACGGAGTGGGCTACACCTTC. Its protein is CASSPDGVGYTF.

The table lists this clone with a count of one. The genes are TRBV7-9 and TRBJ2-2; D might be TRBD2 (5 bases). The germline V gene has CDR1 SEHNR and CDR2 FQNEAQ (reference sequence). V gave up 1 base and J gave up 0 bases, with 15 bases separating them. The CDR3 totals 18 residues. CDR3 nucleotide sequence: TGTGCCAGCAGCTTAGGCCGGGTGATGAGGGCGAACACCGGGGAGCTGTTTTTT. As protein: CASSLGRVMRANTGELFF.